The source of this T cell receptor (beta chain) is a study of blood T cell repertoires in COVID-19. This clone was recorded once. In the original processing: How many nucleated cells were present was estimated from reference gene primer amplification. The data were produced by immunoSEQ multiplex PCR, yet TCRdb's version contains in-frame clones alone and is incomplete. That table gives V, J and clone size, and the DNA gave D and trimming. The table shows 25,000 to 35,000 clones, with 65% to 90% occurring only once. The clonotype comes from a human donor in a cohort sampled during active COVID-19. The material sequenced was peripheral blood.

The chain's CDR3 is CASSYWQNTGELFF. CDR3 coding DNA: TGTGCCAGCAGTTACTGGCAGAACACCGGGGAGCTGTTTTTT. The V and J genes are TRBV6-2 or TRBV6-3 and TRBJ2-2; the D is unclear. Trimming took 1 base from V and 1 from J, leaving 4 bases between them. Germline assignment: CDR1 MNHEY and CDR2 SVGEGT. The length of the CDR3 is 14 residues.